Below, 5 T cell receptor beta chains from the same sample are listed, as sequenced in a study of T cells in Graves' hyperthyroidism and ophthalmopathy. Amplification of TCR beta CDR3 regions used RNA as the template. HTBI primers drove first-round RT-PCR of the TCR CDR3. TCRdb ran MiXCR on the multiplex PCR reads and lists one entry per CDR3 protein. Seen here are hundreds of thousands of distinct CDR3 sequences, approximately 14% observed once, and the top ten hold about 3.9%. The sequenced material came from blood. These receptors were collected from a woman between 40 and 55 years old with Graves' ophthalmopathy.

This clonotype was seen at least ten times. The rearrangement links TRBV3-1 to TRBJ1-2, with 10 nucleotides matching TRBD1. This CDR3 is 15 amino acids long. Germline lookup yields CDR1 LGHDT and CDR2 YNNKEL (reference sequence). With V trimmed by 1 base and J by 5 bases, 4 bases remained unmatched. As DNA, the CDR3 is TGTGCCAGCAGCCAAGTGGACAGGGGGATGTATGGCTACACCTTC. Translating it yields CASSQVDRGMYGYTF.

In this sample, this clonotype turned up many times. CDR3 sequence (DNA): TGTGCCAGCAGCTTGGCCCCCGGCCCCTACTACGAGCAGTACTTC. It encodes CASSLAPGPYYEQYF. The gene calls are TRBV5-5 and TRBJ2-7; D gene unclear. Trimming removed 0 bases from V and 3 bases from J, with 13 bases in between. CDR3 length: 15 residues. Per germline, CDR1 SGHKS and CDR2 YYEKEE (reference sequence).

J is TRBJ2-5 and V is TRBV5-5; D gene uncertain. V was trimmed by 0 bases and J by 1 base, leaving 10 bases between them. There are 15 residues in the CDR3. Germline CDR1 is SGHKS and CDR2 is YYEKEE (reference sequence). CDR3 nucleotides: TGTGCCAGCAGCTTGGATCTCGCGGCCCAAGAGACCCAGTACTTC. Translating it yields CASSLDLAAQETQYF.

This clonotype was found many times. A much larger clone sits a single nucleotide away, making a read error possible. The CDR3 DNA reads as TGTGCCAGCAGTTACCACACTGAAGCTTTCTTT. Translation gives CASSYHTEAFF. V gene TRBV6-5 combines with J gene TRBJ1-1; no clear D gene. Per germline, CDR1 MNHEY and CDR2 SVGAGI. The germline V and J ends were trimmed by 2 bases and 3 bases, with 1 base remaining between them. CDR3 length: 11 amino acids.

The rearrangement links TRBV7-8 to TRBJ1-3; 9 bases are a match to TRBD1. The V gene end was trimmed by 4 bases and the J gene end by 0 bases; junction bases not matched to a gene: 10. Germline CDR1 reads SGHVS; CDR2 reads FQNEAQ. CDR3 length equals 18 residues. In DNA form, the CDR3 reads TGTGCCAGCAGCTACAAGCCGACAGGGGGACCCTCTGGAAACACCATATATTTT. Translated: CASSYKPTGGPSGNTIYF.